This T cell receptor beta chain was profiled in a study of cytomegalovirus exposure and HLA in healthy donors. Study-wide context: Unique TCRs numbering around 85 million, obtained from HLA-typed donors, made up an early data release. Study-wide results and caveats: TCR beta chains numbering some 160 were designated cytomegalovirus-associated.

With respect to this clone: What it binds is not known.

V trimming: 0 bases; J trimming: 6 bases; junction bases outside the gene matches: 9. CDR1 and CDR2 from the germline V gene are LGHNA and YNFKEQ. The CDR3 has 16 residues. The PCR ran on 60 Vbeta and 13 Jbeta primers. Profiling relied on immunoSEQ multiplex PCR, and the TCRdb table lists in-frame clones only, not all of them. Of under 150,000 clones in the sample, 80% to 90% were seen once. The TCR was taken from a woman aged 40 to 55 in good health and CMV-seropositive. The gene calls are TRBV4-2 and TRBJ1-2, with 8 bases lining up with TRBD1. Material for sequencing was PBMCs. The chain's CDR3 is CASSQEGGPTGDGYTF. The CDR3 coding sequence is TGTGCCAGCAGCCAAGAAGGAGGGCCGACAGGGGATGGCTACACCTTC.